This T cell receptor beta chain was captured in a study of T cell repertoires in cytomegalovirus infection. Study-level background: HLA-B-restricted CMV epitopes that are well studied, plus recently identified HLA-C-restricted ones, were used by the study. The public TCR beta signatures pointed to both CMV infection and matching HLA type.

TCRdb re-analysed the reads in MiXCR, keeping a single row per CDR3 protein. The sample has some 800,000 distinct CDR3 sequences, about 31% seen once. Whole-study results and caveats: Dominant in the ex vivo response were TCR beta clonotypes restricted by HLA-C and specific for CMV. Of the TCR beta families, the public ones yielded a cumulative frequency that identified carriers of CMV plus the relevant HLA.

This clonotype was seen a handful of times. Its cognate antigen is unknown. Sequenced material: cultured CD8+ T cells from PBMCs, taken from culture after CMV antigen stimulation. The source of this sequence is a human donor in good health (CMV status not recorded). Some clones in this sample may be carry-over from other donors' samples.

The CDR3, as DNA: TGTGCCAGCAGTTCCCGGGACTCCCGAAGGGTCCAGTACTTC. Translating gives CASSSRDSRRVQYF. The V gene is TRBV27, the J gene TRBJ2-5, with D possibly matching TRBD2 (6 bases). This CDR3 has 14 amino acids. Germline V gene lookup returns CDR1 MNHEY and CDR2 SMNVEV (reference sequence). The V end lost 4 bases, the J end lost 10 bases, and 19 bases lay between the germline ends.